This T cell receptor (beta chain) was recorded in a study of glioma-infiltrating T cells after dendritic cell vaccination. Findings and caveats of the study: Higher pretreatment TIL content predicted longer progression-free time and survival. No direct clonality-survival link was found; a diverse polyclonal response may matter. Only a small number of patients had complete blood and tumor samples.

A word on this clone: Its antigen is currently unknown.

This CDR3 has 19 residues. Germline values: CDR1 SGHRS, CDR2 YFSETQ. After removal of 7 bases from V and 0 bases from J, the junction contained 12 bases not matched to a gene. The PCR used 60 V beta and 13 J beta primers. Clones were sequenced by immunoSEQ multiplex PCR, and TCRdb holds only the in-frame ones, with some missing. This repertoire shows about 73,000 clones, almost 85% found once; its top ten account for approximately 2.1%. Sequences were derived from blood, sampled before dendritic cell vaccination. The source is a human donor with glioblastoma. The chain carries TRBV5-1 and TRBJ2-6; the match to TRBD1 covers 11 bases. The CDR3 loop reads CASGERPGQGASGANVLTF. CDR3 bases: TGCGCCAGCGGCGAACGGCCAGGACAGGGGGCCTCTGGGGCCAACGTCCTGACTTTC. Using reference TRBV5-1 and TRBJ2-6 for the parts outside the CDR3, the full variable domain is KAGVTQTPRYLIKTRGQQVTLSCSPISGHRSVSWYQQTPGQGLQFLFEYFSETQRNKGNFPGRFSGRQFSNSRSEMNVSTLELGDSALYLCASGERPGQGASGANVLTFGAGSRLTVL.